One and the same sample provided the 25 T cell receptor beta chains below, sequenced in a study of T cells after yellow fever vaccination. Using its own MiXCR run on the 5' RACE reads, TCRdb lists one record per CDR3 protein. The sample contains under 550,000 distinct CDR3 sequences, around a fifth of which appear only once. The material sequenced was PBMCs, taken about 20 days after the first yellow fever vaccination. These TCRs come from a man between 18 and 29 years old who received the YFV17D yellow fever vaccine.

V gene TRBV5-4 combines with J gene TRBJ2-1; D remains unclear. V lost 5 bases and J lost 0, with 9 bases in between. Germline CDR1 is SGHNT and CDR2 is YYREEE (reference sequence). CDR3 length equals 14 residues. The CDR3 reads CASRPLGSYNEQFF. The DNA for the CDR3 is TGTGCCAGCAGACCCCTCGGCTCCTACAATGAGCAGTTCTTC.

This clonotype was picked up a small number of times. The chain employs TRBV12-3 or TRBV12-4 and TRBJ2-7, with TRBD1 matching over 10 bases. The CDR3 runs to 16 residues. J gave up 6 bases and V 3 bases, and 11 bases lay outside the gene matches. The CDR3 nucleotides read TGTGCCAGCAGTTTTAGGTGTGGGACAGGGGCCCGCGAGCAGTACGTC. It codes for CASSFRCGTGAREQYV.

This clonotype was detected ten times or more. The V and J genes are TRBV5-1 and TRBJ2-2, with a possible D match to TRBD1 (6 bases). Germline CDR1 is SGHRS and CDR2 is YFSETQ. There are 15 residues in the CDR3. Trimming took 5 bases from V and 0 from J, leaving 11 bases between them. The CDR3 sequence is CASRTGTPNTGELFF. In DNA, the CDR3 is TGCGCCAGCAGAACCGGGACACCGAACACCGGGGAGCTGTTTTTT.

This clonotype was detected a few times. J is TRBJ2-2 and V is TRBV4-1; the D is unclear. This CDR3 contains 21 residues. CDR1 is MGHRA, CDR2 YSYEKL, per germline. V gave up 1 base and J gave up 2 bases, with 26 bases separating them. The CDR3, as DNA: TGCGCCAGCAGCCAAGGGATTGGCCGCCGGTTGTTGGTCCCTAACACCGGGGAGCTGTTTTTT. Its translation: CASSQGIGRRLLVPNTGELFF.

This clonotype was picked up a small number of times. V usage is TRBV5-8 and J usage is TRBJ2-7; D perhaps matches TRBD1 (6 bases). The CDR3 length is 14 residues. The V gene's germline CDR1 is SGHTS and CDR2 YDEGEE. V was trimmed by 4 bases and J by 1 base, leaving 12 bases between them. The CDR3 reads CASSRGQTSYEQYV. The DNA for the CDR3 is TGTGCCAGCAGCCGAGGACAGACATCCTACGAGCAGTACGTC.

This clonotype was observed a handful of times. The rearrangement joins TRBV5-1 to TRBJ2-3; D is possibly TRBD2 (6 bases). Germline V gives CDR1 SGHRS, CDR2 YFSETQ. This CDR3 has 15 amino acids. Trimming removed 0 bases at V and 2 bases at J, with 10 bases between. CDR3 amino acids: CASSLVSGDTDTQYF. As DNA, the CDR3 is TGCGCCAGCAGCTTGGTTTCGGGGGACACAGATACGCAGTATTTT.

A few counts support this clonotype. This chain joins TRBV30 and TRBJ1-1; tentative D call: TRBD1 (5 bases). With 5 bases removed from V and 4 bases from J, the gap between germline ends came to 14 bases. The CDR3 covers 13 residues. Germline V gives CDR1 GTSNPN, CDR2 SVGIG (reference sequence). DNA of the CDR3: TGTGCCTGGGCCCGGGGGTCGGGCACTGAAGCTTTCTTT. It codes for CAWARGSGTEAFF.

This clonotype showed up just a few times. The V call is TRBV15, the J call TRBJ2-1; D unclear. Between the trimmed V and J ends, which lost 4 bases and 16 bases, there was a span of 17 bases. Germline values: CDR1 LNHNV, CDR2 YYDKDF (reference sequence). The CDR3 is 12 residues long. The CDR3 protein is CATSNHDQSSFF. The CDR3 DNA sequence: TGTGCCACCAGCAACCACGACCAGTCCAGCTTCTTC.

V is TRBV5-1 and J is TRBJ2-3, with 7 bases fitting TRBD1. The CDR3 consists of 16 residues. CDR1 and CDR2 (germline): SGHRS, YFSETQ. With V trimmed by 7 bases and J by 2 bases, 13 bases remained unmatched. The CDR3 DNA reads TGCGCCAGCCGATCCTCCCGGGACAGAAACACAGATACGCAGTATTTT. Encoded protein: CASRSSRDRNTDTQYF.

V is TRBV5-1 and J is TRBJ2-3; D is perhaps TRBD1 or TRBD2 (5 bases each). The germline V gene has CDR1 SGHRS and CDR2 YFSETQ. The CDR3 runs to 16 residues. V was trimmed by 0 bases and J by 0 bases, leaving 11 bases between them. The DNA of the CDR3 is TGCGCCAGCAGCTTGGGAGGGACCTCTAGCACAGATACGCAGTATTTT. Protein sequence: CASSLGGTSSTDTQYF.

The chain employs TRBV7-3 and TRBJ1-3, with D hard to call. Deletions cut 3 bases from V and 8 bases from J, with 11 bases between. The CDR3 is 13 residues long. The germline V gene encodes CDR1 SGHTA and CDR2 FQGTGA. CDR3 loop: CASSFGPLDTIYF. Here the CDR3 DNA reads TGTGCCAGCAGCTTCGGACCCCTGGACACCATATATTTT.

There are a few counts of this clonotype. The V call is TRBV10-3, the J call TRBJ1-1; maybe TRBD1 (5 bases). Trimming removed 4 bases from V and 3 bases from J, with 12 bases in between. The CDR3 consists of 14 residues. Germline V CDR1 and CDR2: ENHRY, SYGVKD. The CDR3, as DNA: TGTGCCATCAGTGGACGGGGCTCGGACACTGAAGCTTTCTTT. Its translation is CAISGRGSDTEAFF.

The chain is built from TRBV5-1 and TRBJ2-5; unclear D gene. The germline gives CDR1 SGHRS, CDR2 YFSETQ. This CDR3 comprises 14 residues. Trimming removed 4 bases from V and 2 bases from J, with 12 bases in between. CDR3: CASSPRALQETQYF. In DNA form, the CDR3 reads TGCGCCAGCAGCCCACGGGCCCTACAAGAGACCCAGTACTTC.

The table lists this clonotype with a few counts. The J gene is TRBJ2-5, the V gene TRBV12-3 or TRBV12-4; D unclear. The CDR3 is 13 amino acids. The V gene lost 5 bases and the J gene lost 1 base, with 8 bases spanning the gap. CDR3 coding DNA: TGTGCCAGCAGTGTCAGGATCCAAGAGACCCAGTACTTC. Translating gives CASSVRIQETQYF.

This rearrangement joins TRBV7-2 to TRBJ2-5; D is ambiguous. V dropped 2 bases and J dropped 5 bases, with 12 bases sitting between them. The CDR3 loop spans 14 amino acids. Germline-derived CDR1 and CDR2 are SGHTA and FQGNSA. CDR3 DNA: TGTGCCAGCAGCTTATCCAACAGTTTTGAGACCCAGTACTTC. As protein: CASSLSNSFETQYF.

This clonotype was counted between two and nine times. The gene calls are TRBV20-1 and TRBJ1-1, with D possibly matching TRBD1 (6 bases). The V end lost 7 bases, the J end lost 3 bases, and 12 bases lay between the germline ends. Per germline, CDR1 DFQATT and CDR2 SNEGSKA (reference sequence). The CDR3 is 12 amino acids. This CDR3 reads CSGKAGDTEAFF. As DNA, the CDR3 is TGCAGTGGAAAGGCAGGGGACACTGAAGCTTTCTTT.

The chain is built from TRBV4-3 and TRBJ2-2, with D possibly being TRBD2 (5 bases). Germline values: CDR1 LGHNA, CDR2 YSLEER. This CDR3 contains 13 residues. V lost 5 bases, J lost 6 bases, and 10 bases lay in between. The CDR3 protein is CASSYKEAGELFF. CDR3 DNA: TGCGCCAGCAGCTACAAGGAGGCCGGGGAGCTGTTTTTT.

V usage is TRBV2 and J usage is TRBJ2-7; TRBD1 agrees at 8 bases. Germline V gives CDR1 SNHLY, CDR2 FYNNEI. The V and J ends lost 3 bases and 6 bases, in that order; junction bases with no gene match: 1. There are 12 residues in the CDR3. The CDR3 here is CASSDRGLEQYV. CDR3 bases: TGTGCCAGCAGTGACAGGGGGCTCGAGCAGTACGTC.

This clonotype was counted a few times. The chain recombines TRBV12-3 or TRBV12-4 with TRBJ2-1, with TRBD1 identical over 7 bases. V was clipped by 4 bases and J by 1 base; unmatched bases: 7. This CDR3 spans 16 amino acids. CDR3 coding DNA: TGTGCCAGCAGTTCTAGAGGGACAGAGTCCTACAATGAGCAGTTCTTC. Translated, it gives CASSSRGTESYNEQFF.

This clonotype showed up many times. This chain links TRBV12-3 or TRBV12-4 with TRBJ2-5, with a weak D call TRBD2 (6 bases). The CDR3 covers 14 residues. V was pared by 3 bases and J by 1 base, with 9 bases between. CDR3: CASSFRGTQETQYF. The DNA for the CDR3 is TGTGCCAGCAGTTTCCGGGGGACCCAAGAGACCCAGTACTTC.

This rearrangement joins TRBV5-5 to TRBJ2-3, with a tentative D call TRBD2 (5 bases). Germline V gene data show CDR1 as SGHKS and CDR2 as YYEKEE (reference sequence). Trimming took off 4 bases at V and 0 bases at J, with 9 bases between the two ends. The CDR3 is 14 amino acids. CDR3 protein: CASSPPGSTDTQYF. CDR3 nucleotide sequence: TGTGCCAGCAGCCCACCGGGGAGCACAGATACGCAGTATTTT.

This clonotype was observed many times. The chain combines TRBV18 with TRBJ2-1; 7 nucleotides align to TRBD2. V was pared by 3 bases and J by 0 bases, with 8 bases of the junction left unmatched. This CDR3 contains 17 residues. Germline V gives CDR1 KGHSH, CDR2 LQKENI. The CDR3 region is CASSPSVGGSSYNEQFF. CDR3 DNA sequence: TGTGCCAGCTCACCCAGTGTCGGGGGGAGCTCCTACAATGAGCAGTTCTTC.

This clonotype showed up many times. This chain connects TRBV21-1 to TRBJ1-1. TRBV21-1 is flagged as a pseudogene. This CDR3 is built from 12 residues. CDR3 sequence: CASSKGGTEAFF. The DNA for the CDR3 is TGTGCCAGCAGCAAAGGGGGCACTGAAGCTTTCTTT.

This chain uses TRBV5-1 with TRBJ1-4; D perhaps matches TRBD1 (6 bases). The CDR3 contains 17 residues. Trimming pared 0 bases from V and 0 bases from J, leaving 12 bases between. Per germline, CDR1 SGHRS and CDR2 YFSETQ. The DNA for the CDR3 is TGCGCCAGCAGCTTGGTGGGACACCTGTCAACTAATGAAAAACTGTTTTTT. Translation gives CASSLVGHLSTNEKLFF.

The J gene is TRBJ2-4, the V gene TRBV20-1; D might be TRBD2 (5 bases). Germline V gene sequence: CDR1 DFQATT, CDR2 SNEGSKA (reference sequence). There are 12 residues in the CDR3. The V and J ends lost 0 bases and 9 bases respectively, with 9 bases between them. The CDR3 region has the DNA TGCAGTGCTAGAGATAGGAGCGGCATTCAGTACTTC. Encoded protein: CSARDRSGIQYF.